This TCR beta chain was recorded in a study of TIL therapy for anti-PD-1-resistant metastatic lung cancer. About the research overall: Median patient age was nearly 55, ranging about 38-80 years. Most patients had lung adenocarcinoma. General observations from the study: This highly selected cohort may not generalize to typical lung cancer patients.

The time point was: pre-treatment sample, taken before nivolumab and TIL therapy. Tumor tissue came from excised metastases, mostly pleural nodules or supraclavicular lymph nodes. The V and J ends lost 1 base and 3 bases respectively, with 10 bases between them. CDR1 MGHDK and CDR2 SYGVNS come from the germline V gene. The CDR3 sequence is 14 residues long. Sequencing used immunoSEQ v3. Each library reached about 2 million read pairs, or about 5-6.5 million at deep level. Clones were sequenced by immunoSEQ multiplex PCR, and TCRdb holds only the in-frame ones, with some missing. The sample consists of several thousand clones, about 74% of them appearing once. This clone has only one observation. Its matching antigen is unknown.

The sample in question was tumor tissue, obtained at baseline. This receptor was obtained from a person between 25 and 79 years old with non-small cell lung cancer. The chain recombines TRBV25-1 with TRBJ2-7; weak D call: TRBD1 (6 bases). CDR3 protein: CASSESGVGYEQYF. The CDR3 region has the DNA TGTGCCAGCAGTGAATCAGGGGTCGGCTACGAGCAGTACTTC.